What follows are 32 T cell receptor beta chains derived from one specimen sequenced in a study of early T cells in non-severe SARS-CoV-2 infection. TCRdb passed the 5' RACE reads through MiXCR, listing each CDR3 protein once. The data contain 65,000 to 95,000 distinct CDR3 sequences, 5% of them singletons. The sequencing here drew on whole blood, taken at baseline. Every receptor here comes from an adult who was a healthcare worker with PCR-confirmed SARS-CoV-2 infection or an uninfected control (not recorded which).

At least ten counts were recorded for this clonotype. The rearrangement links TRBV10-1 to TRBJ1-1; the D is unclear. Germline values: CDR1 WNHNN, CDR2 SYGVQD (reference sequence). V lost 6 bases and J lost 8, with 13 bases in between. The length of the CDR3 is 12 residues. CDR3 nucleotide sequence: TGCGCCAGCAGGGATATAATGGGAGAAGCTTTCTTT. This encodes CASRDIMGEAFF.

This clonotype was seen a few times. This rearrangement joins TRBV20-1 to TRBJ1-1, with TRBD1 matching 8 bases. Germline CDR1 DFQATT, CDR2 SNEGSKA (reference sequence). V lost 5 bases to trimming and J lost 5 bases; unmatched junction nucleotides: 16. The CDR3 contains 16 residues. The CDR3 DNA reads TGCAGTGCTCGTTTAATCCGTCCAGGGGGCCTGACTGAAGCTTTCTTT. Its translation: CSARLIRPGGLTEAFF.

This clonotype was counted a few times. The V call is TRBV29-1, the J call TRBJ2-2; D unclear. The germline CDR1 and CDR2 sequences are SQVTM and ANQGSEA. The CDR3 has 14 residues. Trimming left V 4 bases short and J 0 bases short, with 9 bases between. The CDR3 DNA is TGCAGCGTTGGAGGCACAACGAACACCGGGGAGCTGTTTTTT. Its translation is CSVGGTTNTGELFF.

This clonotype was counted at least ten times. This chain joins TRBV5-5 and TRBJ1-1; D uncertain. The CDR3 is 13 amino acids. The ends were cut back, 1 base at V and 5 bases at J, with 9 bases in the middle. Looked up from germline, CDR1 is SGHKS and CDR2 is YYEKEE (reference sequence). The CDR3 is CASSLMDWTEAFF. The CDR3 DNA reads TGTGCCAGCAGCTTGATGGATTGGACTGAAGCTTTCTTT.

This clonotype was seen repeatedly, ten times or more. The chain carries TRBV28 and TRBJ2-7, with D perhaps being TRBD1 or TRBD2 (5 bases each). Germline V CDR1 and CDR2: MDHEN, SYDVKM. V lost 3 bases and J lost 2, with 11 bases in between. CDR3 length equals 14 residues. The CDR3 DNA is TGTGCCAGCAGTTTGGGGACCCCGGCCTACGAGCAGTACTTC. Its protein is CASSLGTPAYEQYF. Full variable domain (outside the CDR3, taken from reference TRBV28 and TRBJ2-7): DVKVTQSSRYLVKRTGEKVFLECVQDMDHENMFWYRQDPGLGLRLIYFSYDVKMKEKGDIPEGYSVSREKKERFSLILESASTNQTSMYLCASSLGTPAYEQYFGPGTRLTVT.

The CDR3 bases are TGTGCCACTTCGACGGAGAGCTATGGCTACACCTTC. The encoded protein is CATSTESYGYTF. The rearrangement links TRBV6-5 to TRBJ1-2; D unclear. The germline V gene encodes CDR1 MNHEY and CDR2 SVGAGI. The CDR3 has 12 amino acids. The V and J ends lost 10 bases and 4 bases respectively, with 13 bases between them.

This clonotype was observed a single time. The gene calls are TRBV7-9 and TRBJ2-1, with a possible D match to TRBD1 (6 bases). Trimming removed 3 bases from V and 4 bases from J, with 10 bases in between. CDR3 length equals 14 residues. Germline lookup yields CDR1 SEHNR and CDR2 FQNEAQ (reference sequence). CDR3 protein: CASSFGTLYNEQFF. The CDR3 coding sequence is TGTGCCAGCAGCTTTGGGACACTTTACAATGAGCAGTTCTTC. Using reference TRBV7-9 and TRBJ2-1 for the parts outside the CDR3, the full variable domain is DTGVSQNPRHKITKRGQNVTFRCDPISEHNRLYWYRQTLGQGPEFLTYFQNEAQLEKSRLLSDRFSAERPKGSFSTLEIQRTEQGDSAMYLCASSFGTLYNEQFFGPGTRLTVL.

V gene TRBV19 combines with J gene TRBJ2-1; TRBD2 agrees at 12 bases. The J segment lost 6 bases and the V segment lost 5 bases, leaving 11 bases of the junction unmatched. Germline V gives CDR1 LNHDA, CDR2 SQIVND (reference sequence). This CDR3 has 17 amino acids. The CDR3 sequence is CASSLHKASGRVNEQFF. As DNA, the CDR3 is TGTGCCAGTAGTCTTCACAAGGCTAGCGGGAGGGTCAATGAGCAGTTCTTC.

Ten or more counts support this clonotype. This sequence joins TRBV29-1 and TRBJ2-2, with 14 bases matching TRBD2. The CDR3 covers 15 residues. Germline lookup yields CDR1 SQVTM and CDR2 ANQGSEA. Germline trimming cut 4 bases from V and 8 bases from J; bases unmatched to any gene: 6. CDR3 in DNA: TGCAGCGTTGCGGGACTAGCGGGAGTCAAGGGGGAGCTGTTTTTT. Translated, it gives CSVAGLAGVKGELFF.

In this sample, this clonotype turned up many times. V is TRBV7-6 and J is TRBJ2-2, with D unresolved. Trimming cost V 1 base and J 2 bases, with 11 bases left between them. Germline V lookup: CDR1 SGHVS, CDR2 FNYEAQ. The CDR3 totals 16 residues. This chain's CDR3 is CASSLVRASNTGELFF. Here the CDR3 DNA reads TGTGCCAGCAGCTTAGTACGGGCAAGCAACACCGGGGAGCTGTTTTTT.

The chain carries TRBV28 and TRBJ1-2; no firm D call. Germline CDR1 MDHEN, CDR2 SYDVKM. CDR3 length: 12 residues. V dropped 10 bases and J dropped 8 bases, with 17 bases sitting between them. Here the CDR3 reads CATTTVPRGYTF. In DNA, the CDR3 is TGTGCCACCACCACCGTGCCCCGGGGCTACACCTTC.

The chain links TRBV5-1 to TRBJ1-1, with 8 nucleotides matching TRBD1. The V gene's germline CDR1 is SGHRS and CDR2 YFSETQ. After removal of 4 bases from V and 3 bases from J, the junction contained 5 bases not matched to a gene. The CDR3 is 14 amino acids. The DNA of the CDR3 is TGCGCCAGCAGCGTAGGACAGGGTGACACTGAAGCTTTCTTT. This codes for CASSVGQGDTEAFF.

This clonotype was detected ten times or more. The chain is built from TRBV10-1 and TRBJ2-7; 12 bases match TRBD1. The CDR3 is 16 amino acids. V dropped 6 bases and J dropped 5; count of bases not matched to a gene: 11. CDR1 and CDR2 from the germline V gene are WNHNN and SYGVQD (reference sequence). The CDR3 spells CASRPNVGTGGDEQYF. The CDR3 nucleotides are TGCGCCAGCAGGCCCAACGTGGGGACAGGGGGCGACGAGCAGTACTTC.

This clonotype was observed many times. The chain has TRBV20-1 and TRBJ1-2; maybe TRBD1 (5 bases). The V end was cut by 0 bases, the J end by 4 bases, with 9 bases between. The CDR3 sequence is 13 residues long. CDR1 is DFQATT, CDR2 SNEGSKA, per germline (reference sequence). The CDR3: CSARDQGSYGYTF. As DNA, the CDR3 is TGCAGTGCTAGAGATCAGGGAAGCTATGGCTACACCTTC.

The chain is built from TRBV7-2 and TRBJ2-1; D gene uncertain. CDR3 length equals 16 residues. Germline loops: CDR1 SGHTA, CDR2 FQGNSA. V lost 5 bases and J 0 bases, leaving 14 bases between the germline ends. The CDR3 sequence: CASSPSWVSSYNEQFF. CDR3 coding DNA: TGTGCCAGCAGCCCCTCCTGGGTTAGCTCCTACAATGAGCAGTTCTTC.

This clonotype was found many times. This chain uses TRBV28 with TRBJ2-7; 7 nucleotides agree with TRBD1. J was trimmed by 4 bases and V by 6 bases; bases with no gene match: 9. Per germline, CDR1 MDHEN and CDR2 SYDVKM. The CDR3 is 14 residues long. The chain's CDR3 is CASSPRTGLYEQYF. Here the CDR3 DNA reads TGTGCCAGCAGCCCGCGGACAGGTCTATACGAGCAGTACTTC. The full variable domain, completed using reference TRBV28 and TRBJ2-7, is DVKVTQSSRYLVKRTGEKVFLECVQDMDHENMFWYRQDPGLGLRLIYFSYDVKMKEKGDIPEGYSVSREKKERFSLILESASTNQTSMYLCASSPRTGLYEQYFGPGTRLTVT.

This clonotype was observed many times. J is TRBJ1-2 and V is TRBV28, with D hard to call. The CDR3 extends over 14 amino acids. The germline V and J ends were trimmed by 3 bases and 5 bases, with 13 bases remaining between them. Looked up from germline, CDR1 is MDHEN and CDR2 is SYDVKM. The CDR3 region has the DNA TGTGCCAGCAGTTTGGTAGATTGGGAATATGGCTACACCTTC. Its protein is CASSLVDWEYGYTF.

In regard to this clonotype: This may be a read error: a much more frequent sequence differs by one nucleotide. This chain uses TRBV2 with TRBJ2-1; 12 bases agree with TRBD2. Per germline, CDR1 SNHLY and CDR2 FYNNEI. V shed 10 bases and J 16 bases; nucleotides not matched to a gene: 14. The CDR3 has 13 amino acids. The CDR3 DNA follows: TGTGCCACCGGGGGACTAGCGGGCTCCGGGCACTTCTTC. It codes for CATGGLAGSGHFF.

The table lists this clonotype with many counts. The rearrangement joins TRBV12-3 or TRBV12-4 to TRBJ1-4, with 9 bases identical to TRBD1. The CDR3 covers 13 residues. J gave up 10 bases and V 6 bases, and 6 bases lay outside the gene matches. The CDR3 DNA reads as TGTGCCAGCAGACCTCCGGGACAGGGAAAACTGTTTTTT. It encodes CASRPPGQGKLFF.

The chain couples TRBV2 to TRBJ2-7, with 13 bases identical to TRBD2. Germline loops: CDR1 SNHLY, CDR2 FYNNEI. V lost 10 bases and J lost 5; bases outside the gene matches: 2. This CDR3 has 12 residues. CDR3 in amino acids: CAKTSGGNEQYF. CDR3 in DNA: TGTGCCAAGACTAGCGGGGGGAACGAGCAGTACTTC.

The V gene is TRBV7-2, the J gene TRBJ2-7; 7 nucleotides match TRBD1. The CDR3 consists of 15 residues. The J segment lost 2 bases and the V segment lost 1 base, leaving 5 bases of the junction unmatched. Germline-derived CDR1 and CDR2 are SGHTA and FQGNSA. The CDR3 sequence: CASSLERGTAYEQYF. Here the CDR3 DNA reads TGTGCCAGCAGCTTAGAACGAGGGACAGCCTACGAGCAGTACTTC.

This clonotype was observed at least ten times. The CDR3 nucleotides are TGCGCCAGCAGTGAGAACCGGGAAAGGTACGAGCAGTACTTC. Protein sequence: CASSENRERYEQYF. The chain carries TRBV10-1 and TRBJ2-7; D might be TRBD2 (5 bases). Germline V gene data show CDR1 as WNHNN and CDR2 as SYGVQD (reference sequence). The V gene lost 2 bases and the J gene lost 4 bases, with 12 bases spanning the gap. The CDR3 covers 14 residues.

This clonotype has a count of ten or more. The rearrangement links TRBV11-2 to TRBJ1-2; D unclear. Per germline, CDR1 SGHAT and CDR2 FQNNGV. V lost 1 base and J 7 bases, leaving 10 bases between the germline ends. The CDR3 extends over 13 amino acids. CDR3 DNA sequence: TGTGCCAGCAGCTTAGTACTAAATCCTGGCTACACCTTC. This gives the protein CASSLVLNPGYTF.

V is TRBV2 and J is TRBJ1-5; D unresolved. Per the germline V gene, CDR1 is SNHLY and CDR2 is FYNNEI. V lost 7 bases, J lost 10 bases, and 14 bases lay in between. CDR3 length: 12 residues. For the CDR3, the DNA is TGTGCCAGCAACGCAGGCGGAGGTCCCCAGCATTTT. Encoded protein: CASNAGGGPQHF. Complete variable domain (other parts from reference TRBV2 and TRBJ1-5): EPEVTQTPSHQVTQMGQEVILRCVPISNHLYFYWYRQILGQKVEFLVSFYNNEISEKSEIFDDQFSVERPDGSNFTLKIRSTKLEDSAMYFCASNAGGGPQHFGDGTRLSIL.

CDR3 amino acids: CASSLLGVNGYTF. CDR3 sequence (DNA): TGTGCCAGCAGTCTACTGGGGGTGAATGGCTACACCTTC. The chain is built from TRBV28 and TRBJ1-2, with TRBD1 as a possible D gene (5 bases). CDR1 is MDHEN, CDR2 SYDVKM, per germline. CDR3 size: 13 residues. Trimming stripped 5 bases from V and 6 bases from J, with 13 bases between.

This clonotype was detected a few times. The V gene is TRBV12-3 or TRBV12-4, the J gene TRBJ2-1, with 7 bases that match TRBD1. After removal of 4 bases from V and 7 bases from J, the junction contained 10 bases not matched to a gene. This CDR3 has 15 residues. CDR3 in DNA: TGTGCCAGCAGTTCTATCCGGGACAGCCTGAATGAGCAGTTCTTC. Encoded protein: CASSSIRDSLNEQFF.

Many counts were recorded for this clonotype. This chain links TRBV7-9 with TRBJ2-1; TRBD2 aligns across 10 bases. CDR1 is SEHNR and CDR2 is FQNEAQ in the germline V gene (reference sequence). CDR3 length: 15 amino acids. V was clipped by 5 bases and J by 6 bases; unmatched bases: 7. The CDR3 sequence is CASSPGLAGVNEQFF. CDR3 nucleotide sequence: TGTGCCAGCAGCCCCGGGCTAGCGGGAGTCAATGAGCAGTTCTTC. The entire variable domain, with the rest obtained from reference TRBV7-9 and TRBJ2-1, is as follows: DTGVSQNPRHKITKRGQNVTFRCDPISEHNRLYWYRQTLGQGPEFLTYFQNEAQLEKSRLLSDRFSAERPKGSFSTLEIQRTEQGDSAMYLCASSPGLAGVNEQFFGPGTRLTVL.

By sample fraction, this clonotype is medium-sized (0.01 to 0.1%). The chain links TRBV20-1 to TRBJ1-6; no clear D gene. V lost 6 bases to trimming and J lost 5 bases, with 14 bases between them. Germline V gene lookup returns CDR1 DFQATT and CDR2 SNEGSKA (reference sequence). The CDR3 consists of 14 residues. The CDR3 region has the DNA TGCAGTGCAACTCGACAAGATCATAATTCACCCCTCCACTTT. Amino acids: CSATRQDHNSPLHF.

The CDR3 loop is CAISESGTNSPLHF. The DNA for the CDR3 is TGTGCCATCAGTGAGTCCGGGACTAATTCACCCCTCCACTTT. V gene TRBV10-3 combines with J gene TRBJ1-6, with a weak D call TRBD1 (5 bases). This CDR3 is 14 amino acids long. Trimming shortened V by 0 bases and J by 6 bases, and 6 bases separated the two germline ends. Germline V CDR1 and CDR2: ENHRY, SYGVKD.

This clonotype has a count of ten or more. CDR3 bases: TGCGCCAGCAGGGAGGGACAGGGGGCGTCCTACGAGCAGTACTTC. Protein: CASREGQGASYEQYF. V gene TRBV10-2 combines with J gene TRBJ2-7; 12 bases are a match to TRBD1. This CDR3 contains 15 residues. Losses at the gene ends were 6 bases for V and 1 base for J; bases not matched to a gene: 4. Per the germline V gene, CDR1 is WSHSY and CDR2 is SAAADI.

This clonotype was counted ten times or more. The rearrangement joins TRBV20-1 to TRBJ2-1; D uncertain. V lost 6 bases and J 4 bases, leaving 19 bases between the germline ends. Per the germline V gene, CDR1 is DFQATT and CDR2 is SNEGSKA (reference sequence). The CDR3 loop spans 15 amino acids. CDR3 in amino acids: CSAPRRGSVYNEQFF. The CDR3 nucleotides are TGCAGTGCACCACGCCGTGGGTCTGTTTACAATGAGCAGTTCTTC.

A few counts support this clonotype. The chain has TRBV7-9 and TRBJ2-7; 9 bases map to TRBD1. Trimming cost V 0 bases and J 3 bases; bases outside gene matches: 3. In germline, CDR1 is SEHNR, CDR2 FQNEAQ (reference sequence). The length of the CDR3 is 15 residues. The CDR3 protein is CASSLAGQGGYEQYF. CDR3 bases: TGTGCCAGCAGCTTAGCGGGACAGGGCGGCTACGAGCAGTACTTC.